Ten or more counts support the clone carrying this T cell receptor (beta chain). Amplification of TCR beta CDR3 regions used RNA transcripts. First-round RT-PCR used HTBI primers; second-round multiplex PCR followed. MiXCR, applied by TCRdb to the multiplex PCR reads, yields one record per CDR3 protein. This sample has over 150,000 distinct CDR3 sequences, with 37% found just once. This entry comes from a study of Graves' ophthalmopathy and Graves' hyperthyroidism. CDR3 length equals 16 residues. The germline CDR1 and CDR2 sequences are SQVTM and ANQGSEA. V gave up 4 bases and J gave up 5 bases; unmatched junction bases: 10. Moderately to severely active ophthalmopathy under 3 months, CAS at least 3, NOSPECS at least 4. Patients were left out if they had other autoimmune diseases, uncontrolled infections, pregnancy or lactation. The authors isolated PBMCs from more than 9 ml of fresh peripheral blood.

The chain is built from TRBV29-1 and TRBJ2-2; TRBD2 matches 10 bases. Sequences were obtained from peripheral blood. This sequence originates from a woman aged 40 to 55 with Graves' ophthalmopathy. DNA of the CDR3: TGCAGCGTTGTTTTAGCGGGAGGCACCCGGACCGGGGAGCTGTTTTTT. This encodes CSVVLAGGTRTGELFF.